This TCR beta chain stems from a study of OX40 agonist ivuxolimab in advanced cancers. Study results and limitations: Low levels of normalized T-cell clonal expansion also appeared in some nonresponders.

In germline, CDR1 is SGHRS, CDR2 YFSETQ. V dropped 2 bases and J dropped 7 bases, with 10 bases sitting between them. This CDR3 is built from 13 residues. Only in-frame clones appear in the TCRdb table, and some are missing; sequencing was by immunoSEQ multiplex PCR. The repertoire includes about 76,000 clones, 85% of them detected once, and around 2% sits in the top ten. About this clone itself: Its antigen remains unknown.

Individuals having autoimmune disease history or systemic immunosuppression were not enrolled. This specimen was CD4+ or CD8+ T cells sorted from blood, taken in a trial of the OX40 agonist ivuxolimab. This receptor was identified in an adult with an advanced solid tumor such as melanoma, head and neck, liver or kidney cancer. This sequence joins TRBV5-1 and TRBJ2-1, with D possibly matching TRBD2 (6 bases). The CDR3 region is CASSLGLINEQFF. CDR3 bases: TGCGCCAGCAGCTTAGGACTAATAAATGAGCAGTTCTTC. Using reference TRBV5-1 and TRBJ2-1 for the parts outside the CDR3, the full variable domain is KAGVTQTPRYLIKTRGQQVTLSCSPISGHRSVSWYQQTPGQGLQFLFEYFSETQRNKGNFPGRFSGRQFSNSRSEMNVSTLELGDSALYLCASSLGLINEQFFGPGTRLTVL.